This TCR beta chain was obtained from a study of blood T cell repertoires in COVID-19. Study at large: Acute and convalescent COVID-19 specimens originated in the United States, Italy and Spain. T cells, B-cell-depleted T cells, or PBMCs provided the cDNA or gDNA that served as material.

The authors' processing: How many nucleated cells were present was estimated from reference gene primer amplification. TCRdb keeps only in-frame clones here, not all; method: immunoSEQ multiplex PCR. V and J calls and clone size are as listed in that table; D and trimming were resolved from the DNA. This sample yields around 250,000 clones, of which roughly 80% are seen a single time; less than 3.5% belongs to the top ten. This CDR3 has 12 residues. CDR1 and CDR2 from the germline V gene are LNHDA and SQIVND (reference sequence). Trimming took 5 bases from V and 2 from J; bases not matched to a gene: 0.

Source material: peripheral blood. The TCR was taken from a woman younger than 30 with acute or convalescent COVID-19. V gene TRBV19 combines with J gene TRBJ2-7, with TRBD2 matching 7 bases. The CDR3 is CASSAGAYEQYF. In DNA, the CDR3 is TGTGCCAGTAGTGCGGGAGCCTACGAGCAGTACTTC.